This T cell receptor beta chain was retrieved from a study of T cells in Graves' hyperthyroidism and ophthalmopathy (dated by TCRdb to about 2019). About the study as a whole: Peripheral blood samples were taken at the time of initial diagnosis, prior to any treatment. To identify TCR V-J signatures that set the groups apart, the researchers used a discovery cohort of more than 95 patients, made up of under 45 with Graves' ophthalmopathy and around 58 with stable Graves' hyperthyroidism. Prospective prediction of ophthalmopathy was tested in an independent validation cohort of 18 to 20 hyperthyroidism patients and some 17 patients who later progressed to ophthalmopathy. The approximately 100 discovery patients were randomly divided into training and test sets at a 7:3 ratio. In several Graves' hyperthyroidism patients, the study also compared T-cell repertoires from thyroid tissue with T-cell repertoires from blood. Once sampling was done, hyperthyroidism patients were given methimazole at a starting dose of 30 mg daily, whereas ophthalmopathy patients were given high-dose intravenous methylprednisolone. According to the paper, TCR Vbeta CDR3 sequencing was carried out on approximately 140 peripheral blood samples, which came from under 50 ophthalmopathy, 75 or so hyperthyroidism and approximately 17 progressor patients.

This clonotype was observed at least ten times. Its antigen is not yet known. No much larger clone exists at a distance of one base, and base qualities are not known. Summary of the overall study and its limitations: In cross-validation, a model built on a 13 V-J signature told ophthalmopathy apart from stable hyperthyroidism with about 90% sensitivity and roughly 83% specificity, and in testing the same model reached 80%/75%. Blood samples also contained most of the expanded thyroid clonotypes (frequency above 0.001), which suggests that blood repertoires may reflect thyroid immune responses. Sample size was not statistically predetermined, and blinding of investigators to group allocation was not performed. In validation, progression to ophthalmopathy was predicted by the model with roughly 69% sensitivity and 72% to 85% specificity, a median of approximately 7.1 months before onset.

The TCR beta CDR3 regions were amplified from the RNA transcripts. For the first round of RT-PCR on the TCR CDR3, the HTBI primer set was used together with the Qiagen OneStep RT-PCR kit. Libraries were constructed in a second round of multiplex PCR, after which size selection and purification were performed. The libraries were sequenced on an Illumina HiSeq2000 using paired-end 100 bp reads. Per the original workflow: SOAPnuke was used to process the raw data, with reads discarded if the reads contained adapters or uncalled bases, had a mean Phred below 15, or lacked an exact constant-primer or identifier match. COPE v1.2.5 was used to merge the high-quality paired reads, and each unique nucleotide sequence was defined as a clonotype. Clonotypes were aligned to IMGT TRBV, TRBD and TRBJ reference segments using MiTCR v1.1. The analysis was restricted to V-J combinations with a frequency above 0.0001, which together covered 99% to 99.2% of the repertoires. A TCS score was defined as the ratio between F50 (clonal expansion) and ExV (chaos), using BLOSUM62-based TCRdist between CDR3 peptides within each V-J. Welch's t-statistics and random forest reduced roughly 530 V-J features to 10 to 15, which were used in a naive Bayes classifier (R e1071). TCRdb itself trimmed the public reads at Q25 with fastp, ran MiXCR and retained productive beta chains. Duplicate CDR3 protein sequences are folded into a single record with the most common DNA and genes. The V and J calls and clone size come from TCRdb's table, not from the authors' own analysis. This sample lists about 600,000 distinct CDR3 sequences; more than 15% were detected once. The ten most abundant clones make up under 3.5% of the sample.

Ophthalmopathy patients had moderately to severely active disease, with a Clinical Activity Score of 3 or more, a NOSPECS grade of 4 or more, and a disease duration of less than 3 months. Any patient with an uncontrolled infection, another autoimmune disease, pregnancy or lactation was excluded. Diagnoses were based on clinical symptoms, serum thyroxine and TRAb, thyroid ultrasound and orbital computed tomography. Ficoll-Paque density gradient centrifugation was used to isolate PBMCs from approximately 11 ml of fresh peripheral blood. Total RNA was extracted using Trizol reagent, and RNA quality was assessed on an Agilent 2100 Bioanalyzer. CDR1 is given as SGHRS and CDR2 as YFSETQ, both from the germline V gene. The junction carries 15 bases between V and J, which are trimmed by 2 bases and 9 bases respectively. The CDR3 starts with the cysteine, ends with the phenylalanine, and has 14 residues. This entry keeps only the CDR3 DNA: 42 bases, framed from base 1.

Here the chain combines TRBV5-1 and TRBJ2-1; the D gene is perhaps TRBD1 or TRBD2, each of them matching over 6 bases. The sample comprised blood. The receptor's source is a woman aged 40 to 50 with Graves' ophthalmopathy. DNA sequence: TGCGCCAGCAGCTTCATACCCGGGGGCGGTGAGCAGTTCTTC. Its coded protein is CASSFIPGGGEQFF.